This T cell receptor beta chain is drawn from a study of blood T cell repertoires in COVID-19. Background on the study: Collection of acute and convalescent COVID-19 samples took place in the United States, Italy and Spain.

The CDR3 is 15 residues long. The germline V gene encodes CDR1 SGHRS and CDR2 YFSETQ. V was pared by 4 bases and J by 5 bases, with 19 bases between. The table came from immunoSEQ multiplex PCR; TCRdb's copy has only in-frame clones and leaves some out. The sample records about 240,000 clones, around 81% being singletons. The material sequenced was peripheral blood. The genes are TRBV5-1 and TRBJ2-7; D may be TRBD1 (6 bases). This receptor was identified in a man aged 25-45 years who had recovered from COVID-19. Here the CDR3 reads CASSGSTGKADEQYF. The CDR3 nucleotides are TGCGCCAGCAGCGGATCAACAGGGAAGGCGGACGAGCAGTACTTC.